Below, 17 T cell receptor beta chains from the same sample are listed, as sequenced in a study of T cells in Graves' hyperthyroidism and ophthalmopathy (dated by TCRdb to between 2017 and 2020). Library preparation used multiplex PCR. Sequencing used an Illumina HiSeq 2000. Amplification of TCR beta CDR3 regions was carried out from RNA transcripts. The first round of RT-PCR for the TCR CDR3 was performed with the HTBI primer set and the Qiagen OneStep RT-PCR kit. Using fastp trimming at Q25 and MiXCR clonotype assembly, TCRdb reanalyzed the public sequencing data and kept in-frame beta chains. All rows with the same CDR3 protein become a single entry with the most common DNA and genes. Here the sample has a few hundred thousand distinct CDR3 sequences; less than 25% occur a single time. Clones ranked in the top ten supply more than 20% of the sample. The sample consisted of blood. Receptors originate from a man between 18 and 29 years old with Graves' hyperthyroidism.

Many counts were recorded for this clonotype. The rearrangement joins TRBV20-1 to TRBJ2-5; D is ambiguous. Between the trimmed V and J ends, which lost 2 bases and 5 bases, there was a span of 9 bases. There are 12 residues in the CDR3. Germline assignment: CDR1 DFQATT and CDR2 SNEGSKA (reference sequence). Here the CDR3 reads CSARPTKETQYF. The CDR3 region has the DNA TGCAGTGCTAGACCTACCAAGGAGACCCAGTACTTC.

V and J are TRBV12-3 or TRBV12-4 and TRBJ1-1; D gene unclear. Trimming stripped 1 base from V and 0 bases from J, with 6 bases between. This CDR3 comprises 14 residues. CDR3 in DNA: TGTGCCAGCAGTTTAGTGTTCCTGAACACTGAAGCTTTCTTT. As protein: CASSLVFLNTEAFF.

This clonotype showed up just a few times. The chain combines TRBV4-1 with TRBJ1-6; TRBD1 might be the D (6 bases). V lost 2 bases and J lost 7, with 15 bases in between. Germline CDR1 reads MGHRA; CDR2 reads YSYEKL. The CDR3 sequence is 16 residues long. The CDR3 DNA sequence: TGCGCCAGCAGCCAACCCCAGGGGCTAGGAAATTCACCCCTCCACTTT. This codes for CASSQPQGLGNSPLHF.

The rearrangement uses TRBV27 and TRBJ1-1; D gene unclear. The V gene lost 5 bases and the J gene lost 5 bases, with 12 bases spanning the gap. In germline, CDR1 is MNHEY, CDR2 SMNVEV (reference sequence). The CDR3 extends over 13 amino acids. The CDR3 DNA is TGTGCCAGCAGTGAGACACGACCAACTGAAGCTTTCTTT. This translates into CASSETRPTEAFF.

The V and J genes are TRBV19 and TRBJ2-7, with a possible D match to TRBD1 (6 bases). CDR1 and CDR2 from the germline V gene are LNHDA and SQIVND (reference sequence). The CDR3 consists of 13 residues. Trimming took 7 bases from V and 6 from J, leaving 16 bases between them. Written as DNA, the CDR3 is TGTGCCAGTACCCCACAGGGAAGCGCCGAGCAGTACTTC. It translates to CASTPQGSAEQYF.

This clonotype was seen ten or more times. The chain combines TRBV11-2 with TRBJ2-5; 9 nucleotides line up with TRBD1. The CDR3 contains 14 residues. J gave up 3 bases and V 7 bases, and 6 bases lay outside the gene matches. CDR1 and CDR2 (germline): SGHAT, FQNNGV. This CDR3 reads CASTRTGGEETQYF. The CDR3 DNA sequence: TGTGCCAGCACGCGAACAGGGGGCGAAGAGACCCAGTACTTC.

The chain combines TRBV2 with TRBJ2-2, with a weak D call TRBD1 (5 bases). V was pared by 5 bases and J by 10 bases, with 17 bases between. The CDR3 length is 14 residues. Per the germline V gene, CDR1 is SNHLY and CDR2 is FYNNEI. The CDR3 region has the DNA TGTGCCAGCAGTCCCCGACAGACGCAAGCGGAGCTGTTTTTT. This translates into CASSPRQTQAELFF.

This clonotype was counted ten times or more. DNA for the CDR3: TGTGCCAGCAGTTTCTCGGGACAGGTGGAAACCGGGGAGCTGTTTTTT. This codes for CASSFSGQVETGELFF. V is TRBV28 and J is TRBJ2-2, with 8 bases lining up with TRBD1. The germline V gene encodes CDR1 MDHEN and CDR2 SYDVKM. The CDR3 has 16 residues. V was clipped by 3 bases and J by 5 bases; unmatched bases: 8.

This clonotype was counted only a few times. Since the CDR3 does not end with the conserved phenylalanine or tryptophan, this likely comes from a read error. The chain joins TRBV5-6 to TRBJ1-1, with D possibly being TRBD1 (5 bases). Per the germline V gene, CDR1 is SGHDT and CDR2 is YYEEEE. This CDR3 contains 13 residues. Between the trimmed V and J ends, which lost 6 bases and 0 bases, there was a span of 9 bases. The CDR3 region has the DNA TGTGCCAGCAAGAACAGGATGAACACTGAAGCTTTCTCT. This codes for CASKNRMNTEAFS.

This chain links TRBV19 with TRBJ1-3; D not resolved. The CDR3 sequence is 15 residues long. Germline lookup yields CDR1 LNHDA and CDR2 SQIVND (reference sequence). Trimming shortened V by 6 bases and J by 4 bases, and 16 bases separated the two germline ends. CDR3 in amino acids: CASSPLNGPGNTIYF. CDR3 bases: TGTGCCAGTAGCCCCCTAAACGGGCCCGGAAACACCATATATTTT.

This clonotype has just one count. The V gene is TRBV12-5, the J gene TRBJ1-1, with 7 bases matching TRBD1. With 1 base clipped from V and 4 bases from J, the junction kept 6 bases outside the gene matches. The CDR3 contains 15 residues. Germline V gene sequence: CDR1 LGHNT, CDR2 FRNRAP. CDR3 bases: TGTGCTAGTGGTTTGGACAGGGGAACGGGCACTGAAGCTTTCTTT. Its translation is CASGLDRGTGTEAFF.

This clonotype has at least ten counts. The chain joins TRBV12-3 or TRBV12-4 to TRBJ2-7; TRBD1 matches at 7 bases. The CDR3 sequence is 14 residues long. V gave up 3 bases and J gave up 5 bases; unmatched junction bases: 7. The CDR3 loop reads CASSLVQGFDEQYF. The CDR3 DNA follows: TGTGCCAGCAGTTTGGTACAGGGGTTCGACGAGCAGTACTTC.

This clonotype was seen repeatedly, ten times or more. V and J are TRBV2 and TRBJ2-7; 11 positions match TRBD1. Germline trimming cut 8 bases from V and 6 bases from J; bases unmatched to any gene: 15. The CDR3 contains 16 residues. Per germline, CDR1 SNHLY and CDR2 FYNNEI. The CDR3 DNA sequence: TGTGCCAGCGGGATTCCCCCGGGGACAGGGGGTCTCGAGCAGTACTTC. This gives the protein CASGIPPGTGGLEQYF.

The sample holds many counts of this clonotype. The J gene is TRBJ1-5, the V gene TRBV15; 7 bases match TRBD1. CDR1 is LNHNV and CDR2 is YYDKDF in the germline V gene (reference sequence). The CDR3 has 15 amino acids. Losses at the gene ends were 2 bases for V and 3 bases for J; bases not matched to a gene: 4. The CDR3 sequence is CATSRRQGLNQPQHF. CDR3 nucleotides: TGTGCCACCAGCAGACGACAGGGCCTCAATCAGCCCCAGCATTTT.

This clonotype was seen more than once but under ten times. This chain connects TRBV2 to TRBJ2-2; D ambiguous. V was pared by 6 bases and J by 5 bases, with 16 bases between. The germline CDR1 and CDR2 sequences are SNHLY and FYNNEI. CDR3 length: 15 residues. For the CDR3, the DNA is TGTGCCAGCAGCCCCGTCCCCACTGGGACCGGGGAGCTGTTTTTT. As protein: CASSPVPTGTGELFF.

This clonotype has at least ten counts. The rearrangement joins TRBV6-1 to TRBJ2-5; D assignment may be TRBD1 or TRBD2 (5 bases each). The germline V and J ends were trimmed by 0 bases and 1 base, with 9 bases remaining between them. This CDR3 has 15 residues. Germline assignment: CDR1 MNHNS and CDR2 SASEGT. This chain's CDR3 is CASSEAWGSQETQYF. The DNA for the CDR3 is TGTGCCAGCAGTGAAGCCTGGGGGAGCCAAGAGACCCAGTACTTC.

This clonotype was seen a few times. This chain uses TRBV7-9 with TRBJ2-5; TRBD2 might be the D (5 bases). Germline values: CDR1 SEHNR, CDR2 FQNEAQ (reference sequence). The CDR3 covers 15 residues. Trimming left V 1 base short and J 3 bases short, with 12 bases between. The CDR3 coding sequence is TGTGCCAGCAGCTTAGGCCCACTAGGGAAAGAGACCCAGTACTTC. Residues: CASSLGPLGKETQYF.